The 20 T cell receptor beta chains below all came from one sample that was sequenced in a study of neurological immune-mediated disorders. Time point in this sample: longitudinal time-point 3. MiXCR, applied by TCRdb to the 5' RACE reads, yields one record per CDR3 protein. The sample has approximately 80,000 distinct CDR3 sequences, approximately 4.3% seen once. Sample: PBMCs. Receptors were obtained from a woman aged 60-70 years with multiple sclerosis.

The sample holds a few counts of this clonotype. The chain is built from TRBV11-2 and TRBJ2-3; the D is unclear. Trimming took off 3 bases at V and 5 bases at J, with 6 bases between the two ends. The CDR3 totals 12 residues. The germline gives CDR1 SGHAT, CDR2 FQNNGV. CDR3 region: CASSLGKDTQYF. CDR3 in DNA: TGTGCCAGCAGCTTGGGCAAAGATACGCAGTATTTT.

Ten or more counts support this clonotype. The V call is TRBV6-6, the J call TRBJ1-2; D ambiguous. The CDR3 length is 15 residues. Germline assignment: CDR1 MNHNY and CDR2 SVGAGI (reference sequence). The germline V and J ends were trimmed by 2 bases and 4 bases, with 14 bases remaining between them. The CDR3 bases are TGTGCCAGCAGTTACACTTTGGCGAGATTCTATGGCTACACCTTC. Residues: CASSYTLARFYGYTF.

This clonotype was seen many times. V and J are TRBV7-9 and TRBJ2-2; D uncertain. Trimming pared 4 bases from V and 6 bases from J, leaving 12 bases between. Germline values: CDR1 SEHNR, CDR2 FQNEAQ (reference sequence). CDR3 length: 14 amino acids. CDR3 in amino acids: CASSSSLGSGELFF. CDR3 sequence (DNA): TGTGCCAGCAGCTCCTCCCTAGGTTCCGGGGAGCTGTTTTTT. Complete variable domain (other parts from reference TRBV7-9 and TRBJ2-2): DTGVSQNPRHKITKRGQNVTFRCDPISEHNRLYWYRQTLGQGPEFLTYFQNEAQLEKSRLLSDRFSAERPKGSFSTLEIQRTEQGDSAMYLCASSSSLGSGELFFGEGSRLTVL.

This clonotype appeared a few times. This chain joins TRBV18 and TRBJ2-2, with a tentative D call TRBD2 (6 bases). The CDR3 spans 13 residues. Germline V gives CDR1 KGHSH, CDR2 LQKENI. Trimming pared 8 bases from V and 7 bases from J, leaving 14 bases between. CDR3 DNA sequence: TGTGCCAGCAGACTAGAACAGGACGGGGAGCTGTTTTTT. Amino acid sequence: CASRLEQDGELFF.

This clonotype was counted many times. As DNA, the CDR3 is TGTGCCAGCAGTGCAGGGGGAGGTGTGGCTCAGCCCCAGCATTTT. Encoded protein: CASSAGGGVAQPQHF. The V gene is TRBV25-1, the J gene TRBJ1-5, with TRBD1 matching over 7 bases. Germline CDR1 and CDR2: MGHDK and SYGVNS. Trimming at V came to 4 bases and at J to 6 bases, leaving 9 bases not matched to a gene. The CDR3 covers 15 residues.

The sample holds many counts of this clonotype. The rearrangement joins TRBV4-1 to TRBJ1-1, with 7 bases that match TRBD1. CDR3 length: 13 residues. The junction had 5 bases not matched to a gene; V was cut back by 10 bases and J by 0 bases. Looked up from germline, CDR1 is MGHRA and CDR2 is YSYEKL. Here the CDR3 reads CATKQGMNTEAFF. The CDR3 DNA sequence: TGCGCCACCAAACAGGGGATGAACACTGAAGCTTTCTTT.

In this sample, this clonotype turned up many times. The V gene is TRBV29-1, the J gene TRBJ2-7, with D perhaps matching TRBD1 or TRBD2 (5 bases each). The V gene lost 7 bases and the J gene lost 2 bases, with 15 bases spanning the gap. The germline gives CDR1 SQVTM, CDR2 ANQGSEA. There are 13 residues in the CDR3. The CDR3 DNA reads TGCAGCGGCCTACGGGACGGTACCTACGAGCAGTACTTC. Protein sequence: CSGLRDGTYEQYF.

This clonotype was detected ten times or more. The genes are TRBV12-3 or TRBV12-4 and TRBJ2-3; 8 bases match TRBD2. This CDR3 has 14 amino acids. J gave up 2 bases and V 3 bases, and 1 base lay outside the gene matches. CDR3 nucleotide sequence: TGTGCCAGCAGTTTTAGCGGGGCCACAGATACGCAGTATTTT. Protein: CASSFSGATDTQYF.

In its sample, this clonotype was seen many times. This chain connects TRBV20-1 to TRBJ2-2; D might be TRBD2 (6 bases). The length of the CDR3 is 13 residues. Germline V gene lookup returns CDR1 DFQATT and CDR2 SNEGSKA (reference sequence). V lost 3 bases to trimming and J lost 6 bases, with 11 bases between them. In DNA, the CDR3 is TGCAGTGCTAGCGGGGAGGTGGCCGGGGAGCTGTTTTTT. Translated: CSASGEVAGELFF.

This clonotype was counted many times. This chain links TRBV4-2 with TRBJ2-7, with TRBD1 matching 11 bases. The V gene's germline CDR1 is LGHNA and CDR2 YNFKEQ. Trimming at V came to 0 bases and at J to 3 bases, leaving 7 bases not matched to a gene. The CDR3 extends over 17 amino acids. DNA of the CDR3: TGTGCCAGCAGCCAAGATGGAGGGACAGGGGGAAACTACGAGCAGTACTTC. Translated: CASSQDGGTGGNYEQYF.

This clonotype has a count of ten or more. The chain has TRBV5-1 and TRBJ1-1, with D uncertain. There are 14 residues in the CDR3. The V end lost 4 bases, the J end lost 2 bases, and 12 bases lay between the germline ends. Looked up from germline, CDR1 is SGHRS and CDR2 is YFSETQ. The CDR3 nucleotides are TGCGCCAGCAGCAGTCGGGGAGATAACACTGAAGCTTTCTTT. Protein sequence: CASSSRGDNTEAFF.

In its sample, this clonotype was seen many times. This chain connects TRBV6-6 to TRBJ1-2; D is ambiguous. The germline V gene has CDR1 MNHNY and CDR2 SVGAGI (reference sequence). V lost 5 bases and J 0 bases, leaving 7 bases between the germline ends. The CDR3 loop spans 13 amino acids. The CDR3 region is CASSGGPNYGYTF. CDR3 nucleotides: TGTGCCAGCAGTGGAGGCCCTAACTATGGCTACACCTTC.

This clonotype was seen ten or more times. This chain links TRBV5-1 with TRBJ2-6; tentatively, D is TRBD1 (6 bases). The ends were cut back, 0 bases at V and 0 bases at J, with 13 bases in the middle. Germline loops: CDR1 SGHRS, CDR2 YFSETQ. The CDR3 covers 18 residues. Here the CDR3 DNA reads TGCGCCAGCAGCTTGGATGGGGGCCAGAGCTCTGGGGCCAACGTCCTGACTTTC. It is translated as CASSLDGGQSSGANVLTF.

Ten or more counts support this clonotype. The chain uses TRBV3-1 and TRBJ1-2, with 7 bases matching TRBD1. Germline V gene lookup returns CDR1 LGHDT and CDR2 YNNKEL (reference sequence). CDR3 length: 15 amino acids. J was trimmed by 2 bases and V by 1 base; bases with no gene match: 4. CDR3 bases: TGTGCCAGCAGCCAAGTTACCAGGGGGAACTATGGCTACACCTTC. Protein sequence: CASSQVTRGNYGYTF.

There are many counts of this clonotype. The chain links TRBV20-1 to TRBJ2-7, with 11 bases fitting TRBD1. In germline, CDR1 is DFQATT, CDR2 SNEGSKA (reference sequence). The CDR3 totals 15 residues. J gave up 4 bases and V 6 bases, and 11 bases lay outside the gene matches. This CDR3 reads CSAKLPGQGVYEQYF. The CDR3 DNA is TGCAGTGCGAAGCTCCCGGGACAGGGGGTTTACGAGCAGTACTTC.

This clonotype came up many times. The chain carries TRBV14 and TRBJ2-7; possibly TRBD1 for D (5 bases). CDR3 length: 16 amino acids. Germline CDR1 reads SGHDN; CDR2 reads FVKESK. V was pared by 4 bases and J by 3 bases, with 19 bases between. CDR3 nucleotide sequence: TGTGCCAGCAGCCCAACCGTGTTTGTACAGGACTACGAGCAGTACTTC. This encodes CASSPTVFVQDYEQYF.

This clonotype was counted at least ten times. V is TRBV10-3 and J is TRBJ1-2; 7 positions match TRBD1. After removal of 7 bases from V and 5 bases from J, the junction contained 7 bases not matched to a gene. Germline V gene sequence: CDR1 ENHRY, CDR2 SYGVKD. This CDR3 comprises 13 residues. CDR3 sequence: CAINGRGEYGYTF. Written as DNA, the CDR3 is TGTGCCATCAATGGCAGGGGGGAGTATGGCTACACCTTC.

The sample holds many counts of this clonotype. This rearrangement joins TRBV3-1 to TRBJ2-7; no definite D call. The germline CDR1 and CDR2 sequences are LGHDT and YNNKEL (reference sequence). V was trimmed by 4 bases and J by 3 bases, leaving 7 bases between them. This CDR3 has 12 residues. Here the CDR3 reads CASSRLYYEQYF. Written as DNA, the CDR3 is TGTGCCAGCAGCCGACTTTACTACGAGCAGTACTTC.

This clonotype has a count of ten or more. Here the CDR3 DNA reads TGCAGCGTTGAACAGGCGCCCGGAGAGACCCAGTACTTC. Translation: CSVEQAPGETQYF. The rearrangement joins TRBV29-1 to TRBJ2-5; D is ambiguous. Trimming shortened V by 2 bases and J by 4 bases, and 11 bases separated the two germline ends. This CDR3 has 13 amino acids. Germline V lookup: CDR1 SQVTM, CDR2 ANQGSEA.

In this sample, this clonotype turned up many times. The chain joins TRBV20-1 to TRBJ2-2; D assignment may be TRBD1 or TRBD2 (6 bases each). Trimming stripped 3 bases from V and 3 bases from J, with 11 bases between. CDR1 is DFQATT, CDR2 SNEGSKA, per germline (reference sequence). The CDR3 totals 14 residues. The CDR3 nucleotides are TGCAGTGCTAGTTTTAGGGGGGACACCGGGGAGCTGTTTTTT. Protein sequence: CSASFRGDTGELFF.